The 9 T cell receptor beta chains given below trace back to one sample, sequenced in a study of cytomegalovirus exposure and HLA in healthy donors. The PCR was carried out with 60 Vbeta primers and 13 Jbeta primers. Some clones are missing from TCRdb's copy, which holds only in-frame ones; the method was immunoSEQ multiplex PCR. This sample has 160,000 or so clones, with roughly 78% found just once. The sample was PBMCs. These receptors came from a woman aged 40 to 49 in good health and CMV-seronegative.

The chain uses TRBV28 and TRBJ2-3; D is ambiguous. This CDR3 has 16 residues. Germline V gives CDR1 MDHEN, CDR2 SYDVKM. Deletions cut 4 bases from V and 0 bases from J, with 14 bases between. CDR3 protein: CASSWADWVSTDTQYF. The CDR3 DNA follows: TGTGCCAGCAGTTGGGCAGATTGGGTTAGCACAGATACGCAGTATTTT.

The CDR3 bases are TGTGCCAGCAGTTACCCTCTCCGGAGCTACGAGCAGTACTTC. Translating gives CASSYPLRSYEQYF. V gene TRBV6-6 combines with J gene TRBJ2-7; no clear D gene. Trimming removed 2 bases from V and 3 bases from J, with 11 bases in between. Germline CDR1 reads MNHNY; CDR2 reads SVGAGI (reference sequence). The CDR3 has 14 residues.

The J gene is TRBJ2-3, the V gene TRBV6-1, with 9 bases fitting TRBD1. The CDR3 consists of 15 residues. V lost 6 bases to trimming and J lost 2 bases; unmatched junction nucleotides: 6. Germline CDR1 is MNHNS and CDR2 is SASEGT. The CDR3 sequence: CASRPTGGITDTQYF. As DNA, the CDR3 is TGTGCCAGCAGACCTACAGGGGGCATCACAGATACGCAGTATTTT.

This chain links TRBV19 with TRBJ2-1; 11 nucleotides line up with TRBD2. The V gene's germline CDR1 is LNHDA and CDR2 SQIVND (reference sequence). The CDR3 loop spans 15 amino acids. J lost 9 bases, V lost 3 bases, and 7 bases had no gene match. The CDR3 DNA sequence: TGTGCCAGTAGTATCATAGCGGGAGGGCCGAGTGAGCAGTTCTTC. Its protein product is CASSIIAGGPSEQFF.

The chain couples TRBV10-3 to TRBJ1-4; 9 nucleotides agree with TRBD1. This CDR3 region has 15 residues. From germline, CDR1 is ENHRY and CDR2 SYGVKD. Trimming at V came to 4 bases and at J to 3 bases, leaving 3 bases not matched to a gene. The CDR3 region is CAISVDRGSNEKLFF. CDR3 coding DNA: TGTGCCATCAGTGTGGACAGGGGATCTAATGAAAAACTGTTTTTT.

The chain carries TRBV6-6 and TRBJ1-5; D is possibly TRBD1 (6 bases). V shed 2 bases and J shed 6 bases, with 17 bases lying between them. The CDR3 totals 16 residues. CDR1 MNHNY and CDR2 SVGAGI come from the germline V gene (reference sequence). This CDR3 reads CASSYGGRTWSQPQHF. The CDR3 DNA reads as TGTGCCAGCAGTTACGGGGGCAGGACTTGGAGTCAGCCCCAGCATTTT.

The gene calls are TRBV11-2 and TRBJ2-2, with D perhaps matching TRBD2 (6 bases). The CDR3 spans 16 residues. With 3 bases removed from V and 2 bases from J, the gap between germline ends came to 13 bases. Per the germline V gene, CDR1 is SGHAT and CDR2 is FQNNGV. The chain's CDR3 is CASSFRAGSNTGELFF. The CDR3 DNA sequence: TGTGCCAGCAGCTTTCGAGCGGGTAGCAACACCGGGGAGCTGTTTTTT.

This clone was recorded only once. The CDR3 reads CASSFKQGEREKLFF. CDR3 nucleotides: TGTGCCAGCAGCTTTAAACAGGGGGAGCGTGAAAAACTGTTTTTT. The chain is built from TRBV7-6 and TRBJ1-4; 8 nucleotides agree with TRBD1. This CDR3 region has 15 residues. Germline CDR1 is SGHVS and CDR2 is FNYEAQ. V was clipped by 3 bases and J by 7 bases; unmatched bases: 7.

The chain is built from TRBV5-1 and TRBJ2-2; TRBD1 matches at 7 bases. The CDR3 contains 17 residues. Germline V CDR1 and CDR2: SGHRS, YFSETQ. V lost 3 bases and J lost 1; bases outside the gene matches: 9. This chain's CDR3 is CASSSGQIPLNTGELFF. CDR3 sequence (DNA): TGCGCCAGCAGCTCGGGACAGATCCCCTTGAACACCGGGGAGCTGTTTTTT.